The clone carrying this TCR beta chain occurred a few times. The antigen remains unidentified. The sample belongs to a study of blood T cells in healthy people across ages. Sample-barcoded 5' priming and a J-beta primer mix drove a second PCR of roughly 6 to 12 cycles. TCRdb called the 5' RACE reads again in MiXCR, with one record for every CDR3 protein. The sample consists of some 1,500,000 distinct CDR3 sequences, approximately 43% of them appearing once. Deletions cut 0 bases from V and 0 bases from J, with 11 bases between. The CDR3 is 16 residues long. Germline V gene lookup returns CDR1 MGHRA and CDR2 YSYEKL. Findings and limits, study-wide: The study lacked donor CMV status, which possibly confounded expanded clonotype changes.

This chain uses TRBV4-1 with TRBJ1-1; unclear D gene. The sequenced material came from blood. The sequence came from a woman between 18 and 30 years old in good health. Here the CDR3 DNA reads TGCGCCAGCAGCCAAGATGGTTACAGCTTGAACACTGAAGCTTTCTTT. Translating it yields CASSQDGYSLNTEAFF.